One sample yielded the 20 T cell receptor beta chains listed below, sequenced in a study of blood T cells in healthy people across ages. A second PCR, run for about 6 to 11 cycles, used a sample-barcoded 5' primer plus a J-beta primer mix. TCRdb used MiXCR to reprocess the 5' RACE reads, holding one entry per CDR3 protein. The sample lists approximately 830,000 distinct CDR3 sequences; approximately 65% were seen once. Sequencing used blood. Receptors originate from a man younger than 45 in good health.

This clonotype appeared a single time. The rearrangement uses TRBV28 and TRBJ2-7; 10 bases match TRBD1. Germline V CDR1 and CDR2: MDHEN, SYDVKM. The CDR3 totals 13 residues. V was clipped by 6 bases and J by 6 bases; unmatched bases: 5. Here the CDR3 DNA reads TGTGCCAGCAGGGGAAGACAGGGGGCCGAGCAGTACTTC. This sequence encodes CASRGRQGAEQYF.

This sequence joins TRBV6-2 or TRBV6-3 and TRBJ2-1, with 7 bases fitting TRBD1. CDR1 is MNHEY, CDR2 SVGEGT, per germline. CDR3 length equals 14 residues. Trimming removed 5 bases from V and 7 bases from J; junction bases left unmatched: 8. DNA for the CDR3: TGTGCCAGCAGTGCCGACAGGGCAAGAAATGAGCAGTTCTTC. Protein product: CASSADRARNEQFF.

The V and J genes are TRBV9 and TRBJ2-1, with TRBD1 matching over 11 bases. This CDR3 is 15 amino acids long. The V segment lost 2 bases and the J segment 9 bases; nucleotides outside the gene matches: 7. CDR1 is SGDLS, CDR2 YYNGEE, per germline. CDR3 loop: CASSVGQGVFSEQFF. DNA of the CDR3: TGTGCCAGCAGCGTGGGACAGGGGGTTTTTAGTGAGCAGTTCTTC.

This clonotype came up once. V usage is TRBV4-2 and J usage is TRBJ2-7; D is perhaps TRBD1 (7 bases). V was clipped by 1 base and J by 3 bases, with 13 bases between them. This CDR3 comprises 15 residues. The germline V gene encodes CDR1 LGHNA and CDR2 YNFKEQ. The CDR3 DNA sequence: TGTGCCAGCAGCCAAGCCAGACAGGGAGGCTACGAGCAGTACTTC. Translation: CASSQARQGGYEQYF.

This clonotype was counted between two and nine times. The CDR3 sequence is CASSLVVGSYNEQFF. The CDR3 nucleotides are TGTGCCAGCAGCTTAGTTGTGGGCTCCTACAATGAGCAGTTCTTC. The V call is TRBV7-2, the J call TRBJ2-1; no reliable D call. Trimming took 1 base from V and 0 from J, leaving 7 bases between them. CDR1 SGHTA and CDR2 FQGNSA come from the germline V gene. The CDR3 is made up of 15 amino acids.

The rearrangement links TRBV18 to TRBJ2-4; D not certain. The last part of the DNA fits TRBJ2-5 better; the J call may be wrong. The CDR3 runs 13 residues. Germline V gives CDR1 KGHSH, CDR2 LQKENI. In DNA form, the CDR3 reads TGTGCCAGCTCACCACCGGCCAAAGAGACCCAGTACTTC. Its translation is CASSPPAKETQYF.

The chain recombines TRBV2 with TRBJ2-3; possibly TRBD2 for D (6 bases). V dropped 3 bases and J dropped 2 bases, with 12 bases sitting between them. The CDR3 has 15 residues. Germline V lookup: CDR1 SNHLY, CDR2 FYNNEI. CDR3 loop: CASSDRDLLTDTQYF. The CDR3 DNA is TGTGCCAGCAGTGACCGGGACTTACTCACAGATACGCAGTATTTT. The full variable domain, in which reference TRBV2 and TRBJ2-3 provide the parts outside the CDR3, is EPEVTQTPSHQVTQMGQEVILRCVPISNHLYFYWYRQILGQKVEFLVSFYNNEISEKSEIFDDQFSVERPDGSNFTLKIRSTKLEDSAMYFCASSDRDLLTDTQYFGPGTRLTVL.

This clonotype was detected only once. V usage is TRBV28 and J usage is TRBJ2-1, with a weak D call TRBD2 (5 bases). This CDR3 has 11 residues. Germline loops: CDR1 MDHEN, CDR2 SYDVKM. V gave up 8 bases and J gave up 15 bases, with 17 bases separating them. CDR3: CASGSGISLFF. CDR3 in DNA: TGTGCCAGCGGCTCGGGGATTAGCTTGTTCTTC.

The gene calls are TRBV6-6 and TRBJ2-2; possible D gene TRBD1, 5 bases. V was cut by 7 bases and J by 0 bases, with 18 bases left in between. The length of the CDR3 is 17 residues. CDR1 and CDR2 from the germline V gene are MNHNY and SVGAGI (reference sequence). The CDR3 protein is CASTKGRAGSNTGELFF. Written as DNA, the CDR3 is TGTGCCAGCACCAAGGGTCGGGCAGGGTCGAACACCGGGGAGCTGTTTTTT.

This clonotype was counted a single time. CDR3 in DNA: TGTGCCAGCAGTGAACGGGAGGGGAATTCACCCCTCCACTTT. Translation: CASSEREGNSPLHF. The chain uses TRBV6-1 and TRBJ1-6, with a possible D match to TRBD1 (5 bases). Germline CDR1 MNHNS, CDR2 SASEGT. The CDR3 consists of 14 residues. Trimming pared 2 bases from V and 7 bases from J, leaving 9 bases between.

V usage is TRBV12-3 or TRBV12-4 and J usage is TRBJ1-2; D perhaps matches TRBD1 (6 bases). V lost 4 bases and J 2 bases, leaving 20 bases between the germline ends. The CDR3 length is 17 residues. In nucleotides, the CDR3 is TGTGCCAGCAGTTCCTCCACGTCGGGGCAGGGGAACTATGGCTACACCTTC. Amino acid sequence: CASSSSTSGQGNYGYTF.

The chain combines TRBV12-3 or TRBV12-4 with TRBJ1-5; D remains unclear. Trimming took off 4 bases at V and 5 bases at J, with 9 bases between the two ends. The CDR3 has 13 residues. CDR3 sequence reads: CASSSLDHQPQHF. CDR3 nucleotide sequence: TGTGCCAGCAGTTCCCTCGATCATCAGCCCCAGCATTTT.

V and J are TRBV5-1 and TRBJ2-3, with D unresolved. The CDR3 has 13 residues. Trimming shortened V by 0 bases and J by 4 bases, and 6 bases separated the two germline ends. From germline, CDR1 is SGHRS and CDR2 YFSETQ. CDR3 residues: CASSLEVADTQYF. Here the CDR3 DNA reads TGCGCCAGCAGCTTGGAGGTAGCAGATACGCAGTATTTT.

The J gene is TRBJ1-2, the V gene TRBV5-1; D ambiguous. Germline assignment: CDR1 SGHRS and CDR2 YFSETQ. Trimming pared 1 base from V and 8 bases from J, leaving 9 bases between. The CDR3 runs to 12 residues. The CDR3 region is CASSLFDEGYTF. CDR3 nucleotide sequence: TGCGCCAGCAGCTTGTTTGACGAGGGCTACACCTTC.

This sequence joins TRBV6-5 and TRBJ1-5; possible D gene TRBD1, 5 bases. The CDR3 runs to 14 residues. Trimming pared 6 bases from V and 9 bases from J, leaving 18 bases between. CDR1 is MNHEY and CDR2 is SVGAGI in the germline V gene. CDR3 coding DNA: TGTGCCAGCAGGTCCCGGGACTCTCAGGGGCCCCAGCATTTT. It specifies CASRSRDSQGPQHF.

The CDR3 loop is CACQGALGTGELFF. In nucleotides, the CDR3 is TGTGCCTGCCAGGGAGCCTTAGGCACCGGGGAGCTGTTTTTT. The rearrangement joins TRBV6-2 or TRBV6-3 to TRBJ2-2; D tentatively reads TRBD1 or TRBD2 (5 bases each). V was cut by 11 bases and J by 4 bases, with 17 bases left in between. In germline, CDR1 is MNHEY, CDR2 SVGEGT. CDR3 length: 14 amino acids.

In regard to this clonotype: This clone may be a read error of a much larger clone one base away. The chain is built from TRBV3-1 and TRBJ1-2; weak D call: TRBD1 (5 bases). With 1 base removed from V and 4 bases from J, the gap between germline ends came to 10 bases. Germline V gives CDR1 LGHDT, CDR2 YNNKEL (reference sequence). The CDR3 sequence is 14 residues long. CDR3 bases: TGTGCCAGCAGCCAAGGGAGACAGAGCTATGGCTACACCTTC. Translated, it gives CASSQGRQSYGYTF.

The rearrangement joins TRBV9 to TRBJ2-1; D is tentatively TRBD1 or TRBD2 (6 bases each). Between the trimmed V and J ends, which lost 0 bases and 8 bases, there was a span of 9 bases. Germline loops: CDR1 SGDLS, CDR2 YYNGEE. CDR3 length: 13 residues. The CDR3 coding sequence is TGTGCCAGCAGCGTAGTGAGGGGGGATGAGCAGTTCTTC. Its protein product is CASSVVRGDEQFF.

The rearrangement links TRBV2 to TRBJ1-1; 8 positions agree with TRBD1. J was trimmed by 0 bases and V by 7 bases; bases with no gene match: 7. Germline V gene lookup returns CDR1 SNHLY and CDR2 FYNNEI. The CDR3 extends over 15 amino acids. The CDR3 DNA sequence: TGTGCCAGCATAGGGACAGGACACATGAACACTGAAGCTTTCTTT. Its translation: CASIGTGHMNTEAFF.

The genes are TRBV7-9 and TRBJ2-1; D uncertain. There are 14 residues in the CDR3. Germline assignment: CDR1 SEHNR and CDR2 FQNEAQ (reference sequence). V shed 5 bases and J shed 5 bases, with 13 bases lying between them. This CDR3 reads CASSPDIINNEQFF. In nucleotides, the CDR3 is TGTGCCAGCAGCCCCGACATAATCAACAATGAGCAGTTCTTC.